This T cell receptor (beta chain) was observed in a study of cytomegalovirus exposure and HLA in healthy donors. Study findings and constraints: Accurate prediction of HLA-A and HLA-B alleles (for most subjects) was reportedly achieved from TCR beta sequences. Later analysis found that TCR beta chains associated with HLA were more clonally expanded than other, equally common chains. Previous analysis showed most TCR beta V segments were productive about 90% or about 30% of the time.

PCR involved 60 Vbeta and 13 Jbeta primers. Sequencing was performed with immunoSEQ multiplex PCR; in TCRdb, only in-frame clones are kept and a portion is missing. The sample table includes roughly 140,000 clones. The germline V and J ends were trimmed by 6 bases and 1 base, with 12 bases remaining between them. The CDR3 sequence is 14 residues long. The V gene's germline CDR1 is KGHSH and CDR2 LQKENI. On this clone: Its antigen is not identified.

The sequence was collected from a man aged 40-49 years in good health and CMV-seronegative. Sequences were obtained from PBMCs. This rearrangement joins TRBV18 to TRBJ1-1, with D tentatively TRBD1 (6 bases). CDR3 protein: CASSRQASNTEAFF. The CDR3 DNA reads as TGTGCCAGCTCCCGACAGGCCTCGAACACTGAAGCTTTCTTT.